The sequence of this TCR beta chain was determined in a study of CD8 T cells in Susac syndrome. V lost 1 base and J lost 2, with 9 bases in between. Germline values: CDR1 MDHEN, CDR2 SYDVKM. CDR3 length: 15 residues. When the RNA was reverse transcribed, random hexamers were used with an input of 0.5 to 1 ug. TCRdb analysed the immunoSEQ multiplex PCR reads with MiXCR anew, one entry per CDR3 protein. The top ten clones hold over 0.095% of a sample with 250,000 to 300,000 distinct CDR3 sequences, 70% to 90% of them seen once. The multiple sclerosis controls, all treatment-naive patients, had relapsing-remitting disease that was stable or active.

Sequenced sample: CD8+ T cells from PBMCs. The V gene is TRBV28, the J gene TRBJ2-1; D call uncertain. The sequence derives from a human donor with multiple sclerosis. CDR3 sequence (DNA): TGTGCCAGCAGTTTATTAGCCGACGCCTACAATGAGCAGTTCTTC. It yields the protein CASSLLADAYNEQFF.